This T cell receptor beta chain is from a study of beta chain features in type 1 diabetes. In regard to this clone: Its antigen remains unknown.

Whole-study findings and limits: For patients, the naive, central memory and Treg TCRB repertoires appeared more alike than for healthy donors. Any PCR bias toward short templates would affect both groups alike.

Markers CD45RO/CCR7/CD25/CD127/CD95/CD27 served to sort CD4+ naive, central memory, regulatory and stem cell-like memory cells. TCRB transcripts that were expressed got sequenced, as all of the isolated RNA had been reverse transcribed. About 3.5 million reads, on average, came from each naive, central memory and regulatory T cell sample. Clones were sequenced by immunoSEQ multiplex PCR, and TCRdb holds only the in-frame ones, with some missing. The table includes 130,000 to 150,000 clones, about 50% detected once. The germline V gene encodes CDR1 ENHRY and CDR2 SYGVKD. V was shortened by 0 bases and J by 11 bases, with 14 bases between the two germline ends. The CDR3 loop spans 14 amino acids.

This TCR was recovered from a man between 18 and 35 years old in good health. V usage is TRBV10-3 and J usage is TRBJ1-5; D gene ambiguous. Input material: Tregs from blood. CDR3 sequence: CAISESTRVEAQHF. The CDR3, as DNA: TGTGCCATCAGTGAGTCGACCCGCGTGGAGGCCCAGCATTTT.